This T cell receptor (beta chain) derives from a study of cytomegalovirus exposure and HLA in healthy donors. Healthy donors of bone marrow made up the group. The PCR had 60 Vbeta and 13 Jbeta primers. The table came from immunoSEQ multiplex PCR; TCRdb's copy has only in-frame clones and leaves some out. This table lists tens of thousands of clones. After removal of 0 bases from V and 1 base from J, the junction contained 1 base not matched to a gene. The CDR3 covers 16 residues. CDR1 is KGHSH and CDR2 is LQKENI in the germline V gene. The TCR originated in a woman in her thirties or forties in good health and CMV-seropositive. The rearrangement links TRBV18 to TRBJ2-3; the match to TRBD1 covers 10 bases. The sample was PBMCs. CDR3 protein: CASSPPDRGGTDTQYF. CDR3 nucleotides: TGTGCCAGCTCACCACCGGACAGGGGGGGCACAGATACGCAGTATTTT.